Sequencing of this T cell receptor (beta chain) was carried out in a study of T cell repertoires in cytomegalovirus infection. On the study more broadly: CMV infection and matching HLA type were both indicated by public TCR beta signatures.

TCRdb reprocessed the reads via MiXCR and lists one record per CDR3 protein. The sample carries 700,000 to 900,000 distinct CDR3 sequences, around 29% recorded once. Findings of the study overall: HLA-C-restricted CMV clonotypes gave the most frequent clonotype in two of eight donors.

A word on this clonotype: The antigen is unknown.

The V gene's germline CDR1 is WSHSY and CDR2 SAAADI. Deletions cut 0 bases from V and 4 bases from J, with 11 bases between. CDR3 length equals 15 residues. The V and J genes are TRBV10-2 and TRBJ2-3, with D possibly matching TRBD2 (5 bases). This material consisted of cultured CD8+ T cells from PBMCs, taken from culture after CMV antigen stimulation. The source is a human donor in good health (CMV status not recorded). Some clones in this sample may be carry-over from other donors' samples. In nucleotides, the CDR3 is TGCGCCAGCAGTGAGTCGAAGATTAGCGCAGATACGCAGTATTTT. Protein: CASSESKISADTQYF.